This TCR beta chain was sequenced for a study of CD8+CD57+ T cells in acquired aplastic anemia. Study summary: Sorted CD4+ and CD8+ cells yielded DNA averaging approximately 3 ug. Study-level results: A set of some 28 CD8+ CDR3 sequences was shared between patients and controls, and these sequences appeared highly expressed in patients.

Germline assignment: CDR1 SGHTA and CDR2 FQGNSA. The CDR3 contains 14 residues. Remarks on this clonotype: What it binds is not known. Sequence at one end of the junction differs from germline and may be a read error.

TCR beta VDJ combinations and CDR3 sequences were profiled from genomic DNA. From the reads, TCRdb called clonotypes with MiXCR, one entry per CDR3 protein. The sample holds around 400,000 distinct CDR3 sequences, approximately 70% seen once. Sequencing was carried out using sorted CD4+, CD8+, or CD8+CD57+ T cells (not recorded which) from PBMCs. The chain has TRBV7-2 and TRBJ2-1, with a possible D match to TRBD2 (5 bases). This receptor was obtained from a human donor in good health, serving as a control. The CDR3 reads CASSSERGIYGQIF. The CDR3 DNA reads as TGTGCCAGCAGCTCAGAGAGAGGGATCTATGGGCAGATCTTC.